The TCR beta chain under discussion was sequenced for a study of T cells in Graves' hyperthyroidism and ophthalmopathy. Findings of the study overall: The model's output predicted ophthalmopathy at a median of 6.5 months prior to onset. In the analysis, a 13 V-J model separated ophthalmopathy from stable hyperthyroidism.

Amplification of TCR beta CDR3 regions was performed using RNA transcripts as template. The study used the HTBI primer set for a first-round RT-PCR of the TCR CDR3. Each CDR3 protein is one row after TCRdb ran MiXCR on the multiplex PCR reads. The sample records fewer than 750,000 distinct CDR3 sequences, roughly 15% being singletons. CDR3 size: 14 residues. Germline values: CDR1 LNHDA, CDR2 SQIVND (reference sequence). The ends were cut back, 9 bases at V and 1 base at J, with 12 bases in the middle. PBMCs stemmed from around 10 ml fresh peripheral blood. A few counts support this clonotype. Its target is not known.

The sequence was collected from a woman in her 40s with Graves' ophthalmopathy. The rearrangement links TRBV19 to TRBJ2-2; D remains unclear. Sample: blood. The CDR3, as DNA: TGTGCCAGCCATACGGTGGGGAACACCGGGGAGCTGTTTTTT. Translated, it gives CASHTVGNTGELFF.